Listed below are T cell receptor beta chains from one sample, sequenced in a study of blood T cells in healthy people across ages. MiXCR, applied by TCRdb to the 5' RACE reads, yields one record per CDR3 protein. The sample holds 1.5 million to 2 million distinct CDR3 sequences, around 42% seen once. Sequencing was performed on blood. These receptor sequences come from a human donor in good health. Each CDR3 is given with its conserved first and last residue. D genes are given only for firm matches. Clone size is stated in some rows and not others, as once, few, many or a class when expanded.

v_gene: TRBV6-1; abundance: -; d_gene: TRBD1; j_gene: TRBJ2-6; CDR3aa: CASNYVSGTGISGANVLTF; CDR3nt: TGTGCCAGCAACTACGTCTCCGGGACAGGGATCTCTGGGGCCAACGTCCTGACTTTC
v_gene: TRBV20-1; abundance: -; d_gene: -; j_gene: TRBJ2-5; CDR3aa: CSAQDLPQGETQYF; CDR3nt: TGCAGTGCTCAGGACCTACCCCAGGGAGAGACCCAGTACTTC
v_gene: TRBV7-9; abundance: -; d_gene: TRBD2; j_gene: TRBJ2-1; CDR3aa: CASSHLGGDNEQFF; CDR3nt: TGTGCCAGCAGCCACCTGGGGGGGGACAATGAGCAGTTCTTC
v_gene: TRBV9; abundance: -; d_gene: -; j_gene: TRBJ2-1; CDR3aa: CASCPHFSYNEQFF; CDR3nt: TGTGCCAGCTGCCCCCATTTCTCCTACAATGAGCAGTTCTTC
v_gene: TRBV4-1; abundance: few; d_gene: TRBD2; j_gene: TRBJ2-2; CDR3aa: CASRFLAGGTGELFF; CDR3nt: TGCGCCAGCAGATTCCTCGCGGGGGGCACCGGGGAGCTGTTTTTT
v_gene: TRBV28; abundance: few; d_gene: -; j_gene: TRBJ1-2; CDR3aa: CASSTSGVLIGYTF; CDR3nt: TGTGCCAGCAGTACCTCAGGGGTGTTAATCGGCTACACCTTC
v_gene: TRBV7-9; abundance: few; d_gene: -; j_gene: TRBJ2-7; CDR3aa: CASSQTGTYEQYF; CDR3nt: TGTGCCAGCAGTCAAACAGGAACCTACGAGCAGTACTTC
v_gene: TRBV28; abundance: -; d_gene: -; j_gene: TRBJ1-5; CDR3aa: CASSPIGQYQPQHF; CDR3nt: TGTGCCAGCAGCCCGATAGGGCAGTATCAGCCCCAGCATTTT
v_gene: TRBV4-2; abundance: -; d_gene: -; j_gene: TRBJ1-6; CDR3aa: CASSQGDRLNSPLHF; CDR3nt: TGTGCCAGCAGCCAAGGAGACAGGCTAAATTCACCCCTCCACTTT
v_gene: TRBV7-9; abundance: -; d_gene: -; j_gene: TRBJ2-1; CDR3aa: CASSPPGGPGYNEQFF; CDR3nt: TGTGCCAGCAGCCCCCCTGGGGGGCCAGGCTACAATGAGCAGTTCTTC
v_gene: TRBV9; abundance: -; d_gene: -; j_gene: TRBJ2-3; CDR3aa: CASSPHKVPRGDTQYF; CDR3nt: TGTGCCAGCAGCCCACACAAGGTCCCGAGGGGAGATACGCAGTATTTT
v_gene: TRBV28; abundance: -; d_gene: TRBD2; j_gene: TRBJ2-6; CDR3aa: CAVSSGGAGANVLTF; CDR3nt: TGTGCCGTTAGTTCCGGGGGGGCTGGGGCCAACGTCCTGACTTTC
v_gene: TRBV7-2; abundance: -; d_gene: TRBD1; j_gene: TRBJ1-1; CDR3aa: CASSLVWTGNTEAFF; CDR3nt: TGTGCCAGCAGCTTAGTTTGGACAGGGAACACTGAAGCTTTCTTT
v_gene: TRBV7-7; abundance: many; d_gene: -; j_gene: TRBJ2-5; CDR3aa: CASSLVPGEETQYF; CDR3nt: TGTGCCAGCAGCTTAGTTCCAGGGGAAGAGACCCAGTACTTC
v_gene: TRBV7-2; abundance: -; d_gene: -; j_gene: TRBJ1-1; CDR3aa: CASSLGAGANTEAFF; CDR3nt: TGTGCCAGCAGCTTAGGCGCAGGGGCAAACACTGAAGCTTTCTTT
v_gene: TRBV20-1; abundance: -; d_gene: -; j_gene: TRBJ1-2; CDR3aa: CSATPHYGYTF; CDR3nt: TGCAGTGCCACCCCTCACTATGGCTACACCTTC
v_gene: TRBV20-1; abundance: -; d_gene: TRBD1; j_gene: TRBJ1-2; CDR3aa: CSAPTGVTGGYTF; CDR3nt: TGCAGTGCCCCGACAGGGGTCACGGGGGGCTACACCTTC
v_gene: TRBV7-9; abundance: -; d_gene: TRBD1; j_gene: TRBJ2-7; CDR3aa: CASSQGQGILCEQYF; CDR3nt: TGTGCCAGCAGCCAGGGACAGGGAATTTTGTGCGAGCAGTACTTC
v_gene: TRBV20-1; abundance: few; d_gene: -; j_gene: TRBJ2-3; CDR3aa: CSAKGFRRTGLHTDTQYF; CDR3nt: TGCAGTGCTAAAGGATTCCGACGGACGGGACTGCACACAGATACGCAGTATTTT
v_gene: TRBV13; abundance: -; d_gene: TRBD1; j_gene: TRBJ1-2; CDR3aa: CASSVDRAQNYGYTF; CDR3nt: TGTGCCAGCAGCGTCGACAGGGCCCAAAACTATGGCTACACCTTC
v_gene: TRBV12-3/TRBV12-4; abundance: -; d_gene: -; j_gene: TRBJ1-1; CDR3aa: CASRSDVGDTEAFF; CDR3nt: TGTGCCAGCAGGAGCGACGTTGGAGACACTGAAGCTTTCTTT
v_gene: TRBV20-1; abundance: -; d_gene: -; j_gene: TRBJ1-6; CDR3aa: CSGFLGTGDNSPLHF; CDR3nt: TGCAGTGGTTTCCTCGGGACCGGGGACAATTCACCCCTCCACTTT
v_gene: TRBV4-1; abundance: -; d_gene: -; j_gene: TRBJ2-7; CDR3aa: CASSQALRPTYEQYF; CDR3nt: TGCGCCAGCAGCCAAGCTTTACGACCCACCTACGAGCAGTACTTC
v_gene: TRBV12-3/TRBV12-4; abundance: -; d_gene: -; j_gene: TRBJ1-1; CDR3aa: CASSFVGGRNTEAFF; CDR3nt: TGTGCCAGCAGTTTCGTAGGAGGCCGAAACACTGAAGCTTTCTTT
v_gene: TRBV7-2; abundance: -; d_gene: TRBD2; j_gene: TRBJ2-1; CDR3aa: CASSPTGTRGYNEQFF; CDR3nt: TGTGCCAGCAGCCCAACCGGGACTAGGGGCTACAATGAGCAGTTCTTC
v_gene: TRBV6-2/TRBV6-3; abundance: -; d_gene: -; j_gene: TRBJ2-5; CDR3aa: CASSRGTDQETQYF; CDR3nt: TGTGCCAGCAGCCGGGGGACAGATCAAGAGACCCAGTACTTC
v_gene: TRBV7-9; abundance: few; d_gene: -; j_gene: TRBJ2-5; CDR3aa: CASDYPRDGSPLVRETQYF; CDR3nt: TGTGCCAGCGATTATCCAAGGGATGGAAGCCCACTAGTTCGGGAGACCCAGTACTTC
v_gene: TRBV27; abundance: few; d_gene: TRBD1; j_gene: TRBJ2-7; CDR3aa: CASRILTGQGGYEQYF; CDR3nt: TGTGCCAGCAGAATCCTGACGGGACAGGGGGGCTACGAGCAGTACTTC
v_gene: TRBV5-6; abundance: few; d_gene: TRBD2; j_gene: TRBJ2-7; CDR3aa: CASSLLAFEQYF; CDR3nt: TGTGCCAGCAGCTTACTAGCGTTTGAGCAGTACTTC
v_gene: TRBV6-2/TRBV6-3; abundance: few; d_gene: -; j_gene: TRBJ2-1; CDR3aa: CASSYSIGGSYNEQFF; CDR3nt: TGTGCCAGCAGTTACTCGATTGGCGGATCCTACAATGAGCAGTTCTTC
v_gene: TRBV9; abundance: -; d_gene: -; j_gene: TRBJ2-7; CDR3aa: CASSDNLAYEQYF; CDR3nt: TGTGCCAGCAGCGATAATCTCGCCTACGAGCAGTACTTC
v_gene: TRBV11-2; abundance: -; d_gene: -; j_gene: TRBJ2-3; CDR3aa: CTSSPGPADTQYF; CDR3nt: TGTACCAGCAGCCCCGGGCCGGCAGATACGCAGTATTTT
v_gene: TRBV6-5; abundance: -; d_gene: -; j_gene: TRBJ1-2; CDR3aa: CASKEFRGTLEGYTF; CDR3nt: TGTGCCAGCAAGGAATTTCGGGGGACCCTGGAGGGCTACACCTTC
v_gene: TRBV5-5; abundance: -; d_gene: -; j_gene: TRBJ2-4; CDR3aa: CASRYPAGNIQYF; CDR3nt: TGTGCCAGCAGATACCCGGCGGGGAACATTCAGTACTTC
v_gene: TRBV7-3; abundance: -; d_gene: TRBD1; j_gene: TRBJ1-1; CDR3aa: CASSKGQGVTEAFF; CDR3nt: TGTGCCAGCAGCAAAGGACAGGGTGTGACTGAAGCTTTCTTT
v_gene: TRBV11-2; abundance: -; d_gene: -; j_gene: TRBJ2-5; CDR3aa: CASSLDYGGEKTQYF; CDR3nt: TGTGCCAGCAGCTTAGATTACGGGGGTGAGAAGACCCAGTACTTC
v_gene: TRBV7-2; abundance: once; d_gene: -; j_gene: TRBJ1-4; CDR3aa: CASSPHGTNEKLFF; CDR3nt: TGTGCCAGCAGCCCACATGGGACTAATGAAAAACTGTTTTTT
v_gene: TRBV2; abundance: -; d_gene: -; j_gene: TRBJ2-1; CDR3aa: CASSGTASYNEQFF; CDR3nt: TGTGCCAGCAGTGGGACAGCCTCCTACAATGAGCAGTTCTTC
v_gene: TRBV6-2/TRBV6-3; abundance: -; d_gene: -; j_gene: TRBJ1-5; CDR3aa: CASTAGDWVNQPQHF; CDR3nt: TGTGCCAGCACAGCAGGGGATTGGGTCAATCAGCCCCAGCATTTT
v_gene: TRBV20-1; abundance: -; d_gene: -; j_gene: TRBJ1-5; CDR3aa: CSAPKVGGGSNQPQHF; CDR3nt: TGCAGTGCTCCAAAAGTCGGGGGCGGAAGCAATCAACCCCAGCATTTT
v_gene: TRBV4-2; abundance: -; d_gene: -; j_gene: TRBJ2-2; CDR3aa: CASSQDGWSPNTGELFF; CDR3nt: TGTGCCAGCAGCCAAGACGGATGGAGCCCGAACACCGGGGAGCTGTTTTTT
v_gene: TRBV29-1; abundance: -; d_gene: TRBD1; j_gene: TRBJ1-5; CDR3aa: CSAKLDRENQPQHF; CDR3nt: TGCAGCGCCAAACTTGACAGGGAAAATCAGCCCCAGCATTTT
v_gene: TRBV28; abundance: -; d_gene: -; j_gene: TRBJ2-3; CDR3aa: CASSFRRTSTDTQYF; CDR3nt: TGTGCCAGCAGTTTCAGGAGGACTAGCACAGATACGCAGTATTTT
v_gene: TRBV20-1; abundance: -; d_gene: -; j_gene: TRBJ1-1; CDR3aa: CSAIPRGMNTEAFF; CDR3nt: TGCAGTGCTATACCACGGGGGATGAACACTGAAGCTTTCTTT
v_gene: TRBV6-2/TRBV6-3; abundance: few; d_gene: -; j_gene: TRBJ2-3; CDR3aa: CASSYLGFDDTQYF; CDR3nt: TGTGCCAGCAGTTATTTGGGTTTTGACGATACGCAGTATTTT
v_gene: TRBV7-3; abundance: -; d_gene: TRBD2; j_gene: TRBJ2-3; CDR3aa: CASSPSSGGRQYF; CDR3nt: TGTGCCAGCAGCCCATCGTCGGGAGGGAGGCAGTATTTT
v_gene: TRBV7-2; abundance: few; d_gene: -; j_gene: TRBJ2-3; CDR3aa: CASSHGQTTGHTDTQYF; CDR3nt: TGTGCCAGCAGCCACGGCCAGACAACGGGACACACAGATACGCAGTATTTT
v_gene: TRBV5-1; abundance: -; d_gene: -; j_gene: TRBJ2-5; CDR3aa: CASNSNLGETQYF; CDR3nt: TGCGCCAGCAACTCTAACCTAGGAGAGACCCAGTACTTC
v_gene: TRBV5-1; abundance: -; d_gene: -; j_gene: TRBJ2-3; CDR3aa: CAGSPGPQETQYF; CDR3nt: TGCGCCGGCAGCCCCGGACCCCAAGAGACCCAGTATTTT
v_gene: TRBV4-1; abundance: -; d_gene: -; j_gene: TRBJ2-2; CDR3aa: CASSQVGENTGELFF; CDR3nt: TGCGCCAGCAGCCAAGTCGGCGAGAACACCGGGGAGCTGTTTTTT
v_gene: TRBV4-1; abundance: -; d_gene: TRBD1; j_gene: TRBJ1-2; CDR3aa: CASRRTGENGHHGYTF; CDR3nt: TGCGCCAGCAGGAGGACAGGGGAAAACGGACATCATGGCTACACCTTC
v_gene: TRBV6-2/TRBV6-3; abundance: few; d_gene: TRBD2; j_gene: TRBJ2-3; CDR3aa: CASIRSPGLAAADTQYF; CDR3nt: TGTGCCAGCATACGATCCCCCGGACTAGCGGCCGCAGATACGCAGTATTTT
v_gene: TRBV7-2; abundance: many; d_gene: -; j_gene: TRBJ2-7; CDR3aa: CASSSWGRVQSYEQYF; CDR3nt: TGTGCCAGCAGCTCCTGGGGGCGGGTCCAATCCTACGAGCAGTACTTC
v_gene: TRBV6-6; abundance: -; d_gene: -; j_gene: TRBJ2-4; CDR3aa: CASSYSQGLKNIQYF; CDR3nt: TGTGCCAGCAGTTACTCACAGGGTCTGAAAAACATTCAGTACTTC
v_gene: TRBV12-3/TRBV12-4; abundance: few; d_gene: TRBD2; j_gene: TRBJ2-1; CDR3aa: CASSGTSGNNEQFF; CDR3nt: TGTGCCAGCAGTGGGACTAGCGGCAACAATGAGCAGTTCTTC